This entry features one TCR beta chain sequence. The antigen is undetermined. A read error may explain this, as a much larger clone is one base away. Other DNA sequences in the sample encode the same CDR3. This CDR3 spans 13 amino acids. Per the germline V gene, CDR1 is SGDLS and CDR2 is YYNGEE. V lost 3 bases, J lost 1 base, and 7 bases lay in between. This record belongs to a study of shared clonotypes between healthy human individuals. Study overall: Each donor had three CD4 naive, three CD4 memory, two CD8 naive and one CD8 memory plate. Study-level findings and limits: Sequencing depth was expected to affect clonotype sharing among donors.

The repertoire was sequenced with immunoSEQ multiplex PCR; TCRdb's copy has only in-frame clones and lacks some. The table shows 850,000 to 1,100,000 clones, with around three quarters occurring only once. The chain is built from TRBV9 and TRBJ1-1, with TRBD1 as a possible D gene (6 bases). The source is a man younger than 35 in good health. Some clones in this sample may be carry-over from other donors' samples. What was sequenced was memory CD4+ T cells from PBMCs. The subset was: CD45RA-negative fraction. As DNA, the CDR3 is TGTGCCAGCAGCGCGACAGGGAACACTGAAGCTTTCTTT. Residues: CASSATGNTEAFF.